A selection of T cell receptor beta chains follows, all from one sample in a study of identical twins. TCRdb used MiXCR to reprocess the 5' RACE reads, holding one entry per CDR3 protein. This sample carries 300,000 to 350,000 distinct CDR3 sequences, roughly an eighth of them seen once, and the ten largest clones take 7.2%. Another study also made use of these data, one on yellow fever vaccine responses in identical twins.

Specimen: CD8+ T cells sorted from blood. All receptors come from a woman younger than 35 in good health. Both conserved end residues are part of each CDR3. D genes are given only for firm matches. Some rows mark clone size as missing; the rest say once, few, many or name a class of expanded clone.

J	size	D	V	DNA	CDR3
TRBJ2-7	few	TRBD1	TRBV5-1	TGCGCCAGCAGCCACGGACAGGGGGCAATGGAGCAGTACTTC	CASSHGQGAMEQYF
TRBJ2-1	.	.	TRBV29-1	TGCAGCGTTGCCCCTGACCCAGGCAATGAGCAGTTCTTC	CSVAPDPGNEQFF
TRBJ2-3	few	TRBD1	TRBV5-1	TGCGCCAGCAGCCTGGGACAGGGAAAATCAGATACGCAGTATTTT	CASSLGQGKSDTQYF
TRBJ2-2	few	.	TRBV4-2	TGTGCCAGCAGCCAAGAAACCGTCCGGAGGTCCGGGGAGCTGTTTTTT	CASSQETVRRSGELFF
TRBJ2-1	.	.	TRBV7-9	TGTGCCAGCAGCCCCCGTGGAGTAAGCTCCTACAATGAGCAGTTCTTC	CASSPRGVSSYNEQFF
TRBJ2-2	.	TRBD1	TRBV7-6	TGTGCCAGCAGCTTAGTGGGGACAGCTCCGACCGGGGAGCTGTTTTTT	CASSLVGTAPTGELFF
TRBJ2-2	few	.	TRBV29-1	TGCAGCGTTGAAAACAGGGCGGACGGGGAGCTGTTTTTT	CSVENRADGELFF
TRBJ2-1	few	TRBD2	TRBV7-8	TGTGCCAGCAGCTTAGGGATCGGGGGGGCCTCCCCTCGGGAGTTCTTC	CASSLGIGGASPREFF
TRBJ2-3	.	.	TRBV27	TGTGCCAGCAGTCCGGGGGCCTTGTGGGCAGATACGCAGTATTTT	CASSPGALWADTQYF
TRBJ1-5	.	.	TRBV2	TGTGCCAGCAGTTGGGGGGAATCGACACCTGAGGTGCCCCAGCATTTT	CASSWGESTPEVPQHF
TRBJ2-5	.	.	TRBV5-1	TGCGCCAGCAGCCCCTCGAGTGTCCAAGAGACCCAGTACTTC	CASSPSSVQETQYF
TRBJ2-3	few	.	TRBV29-1	TGCAGCGTTGTCGACTCTCTAAGCCCAGATACGCAGTATTTT	CSVVDSLSPDTQYF
TRBJ1-4	few	.	TRBV5-1	TGCGCCAGCAGCTTGGGGACCTTTAATGAAAAACTGTTTTTT	CASSLGTFNEKLFF
TRBJ2-1	.	.	TRBV15	TGTGCCACCAGCAGAGACGGGGCCTACAATGAGCAGTTCTTC	CATSRDGAYNEQFF
TRBJ1-2	few	TRBD1	TRBV11-2	TGTGCCAGCAGCTTAGAGTCCGACAGGGCGGGGGATGGCTACACCTTC	CASSLESDRAGDGYTF
TRBJ2-6	few	TRBD1	TRBV7-9	TGTGCCAGCAGCTTCCCGGGACAGAGCTCTGGGGCCAACGTCCTGACTTTC	CASSFPGQSSGANVLTF
TRBJ1-1	few	TRBD1	TRBV28	TGTGCCAGCAGTCTCTCCCTTACAGGGGGGACTGAAGCTTTCTTT	CASSLSLTGGTEAFF
TRBJ1-2	few	TRBD1	TRBV6-5	TGTGCCAGCAGTTACTCGGACAGGGGGGAAGGCTACACCTTC	CASSYSDRGEGYTF
TRBJ2-5	few	.	TRBV11-2	TGTGCCAGCCGGCCGGGGTGGGAGACCCAGTACTTC	CASRPGWETQYF
TRBJ2-5	many	TRBD2	TRBV20-1	TGCAGTGCTAGAGCGGTGGGGCTAGCGGGGGGGCCTGGAGAGACCCAGTACTTC	CSARAVGLAGGPGETQYF
TRBJ2-5	few	TRBD2	TRBV6-1	TGTGCCAGCAGTGATTGGGGTTTAATAGCGGGGAAAGAGACCCAGTACTTC	CASSDWGLIAGKETQYF
TRBJ2-5	.	TRBD1	TRBV7-6	TGTGCCAGCAGCTTAGGAAGGGGGCCCGGGGAGACCCAGTACTTC	CASSLGRGPGETQYF